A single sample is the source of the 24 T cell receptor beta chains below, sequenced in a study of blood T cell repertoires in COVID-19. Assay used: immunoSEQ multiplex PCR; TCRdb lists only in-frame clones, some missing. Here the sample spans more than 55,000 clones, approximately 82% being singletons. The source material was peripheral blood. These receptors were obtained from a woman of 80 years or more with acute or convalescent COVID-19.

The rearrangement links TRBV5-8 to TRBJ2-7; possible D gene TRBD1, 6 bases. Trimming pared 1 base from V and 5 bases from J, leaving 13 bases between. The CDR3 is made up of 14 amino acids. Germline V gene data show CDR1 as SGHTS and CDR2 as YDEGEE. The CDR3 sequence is CASSLYQGSDEQYF. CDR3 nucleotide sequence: TGTGCCAGCAGCTTGTACCAGGGGAGCGACGAGCAGTACTTC.

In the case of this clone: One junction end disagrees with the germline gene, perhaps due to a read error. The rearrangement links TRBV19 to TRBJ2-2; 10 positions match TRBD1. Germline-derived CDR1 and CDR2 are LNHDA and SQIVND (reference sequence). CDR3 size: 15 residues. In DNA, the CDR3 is TGTGCCAGTAGTGTAGACAGGGGGCTCACCGGGGAGCTGTTTTTT. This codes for CASSVDRGLTGELFF.

CDR3 sequence (DNA): TGTGCCAGCAGTGGACAGTTGAACACTGAAGCTTTCTTT. This encodes CASSGQLNTEAFF. This chain links TRBV6-4 with TRBJ1-1, with D perhaps TRBD1 (5 bases). Trimming removed 4 bases from V and 0 bases from J, with 6 bases in between. The CDR3 is made up of 13 amino acids. CDR1 and CDR2 (germline): MRHNA, SNTAGT.

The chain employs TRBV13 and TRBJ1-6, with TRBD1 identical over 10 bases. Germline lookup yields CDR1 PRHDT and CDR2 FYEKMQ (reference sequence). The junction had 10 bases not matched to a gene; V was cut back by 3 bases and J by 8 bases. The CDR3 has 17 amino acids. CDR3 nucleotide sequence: TGTGCCAGCAGCTTCGGACTTCCCGGGACAGGGGATTCACCCCTCCACTTT. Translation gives CASSFGLPGTGDSPLHF.

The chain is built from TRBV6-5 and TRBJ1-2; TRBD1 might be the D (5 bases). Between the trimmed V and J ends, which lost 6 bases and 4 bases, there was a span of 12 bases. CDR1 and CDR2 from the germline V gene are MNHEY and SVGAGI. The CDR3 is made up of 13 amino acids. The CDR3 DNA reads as TGTGCCAGCAGACCCCAGGGACTCTATGGCTACACCTTC. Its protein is CASRPQGLYGYTF.

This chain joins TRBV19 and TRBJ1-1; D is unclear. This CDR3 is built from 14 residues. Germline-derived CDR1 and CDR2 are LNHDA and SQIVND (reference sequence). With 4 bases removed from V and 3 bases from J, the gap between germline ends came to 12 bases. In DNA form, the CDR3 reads TGTGCCAGTAGTACAGTGGTGAGGGACACTGAAGCTTTCTTT. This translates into CASSTVVRDTEAFF.

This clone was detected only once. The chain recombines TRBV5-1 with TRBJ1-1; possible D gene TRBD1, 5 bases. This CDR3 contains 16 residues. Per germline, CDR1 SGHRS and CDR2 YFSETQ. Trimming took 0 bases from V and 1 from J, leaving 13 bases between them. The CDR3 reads CASSLVVGRGNTEAFF. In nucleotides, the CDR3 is TGCGCCAGCAGCTTGGTGGTGGGGCGGGGGAACACTGAAGCTTTCTTT.

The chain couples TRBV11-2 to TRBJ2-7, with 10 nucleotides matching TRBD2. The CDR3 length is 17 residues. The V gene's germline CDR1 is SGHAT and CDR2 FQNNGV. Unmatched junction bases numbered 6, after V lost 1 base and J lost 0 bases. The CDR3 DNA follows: TGTGCCAGCAGCTTAGCTAGCGGGGGATCTTACTCCTACGAGCAGTACTTC. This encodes CASSLASGGSYSYEQYF.

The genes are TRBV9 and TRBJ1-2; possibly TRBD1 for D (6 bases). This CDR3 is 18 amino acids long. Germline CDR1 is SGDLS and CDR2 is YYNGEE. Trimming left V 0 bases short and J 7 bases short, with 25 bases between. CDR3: CASSVAVVTGPQQGGYTF. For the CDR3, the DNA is TGTGCCAGCAGCGTAGCAGTCGTGACAGGCCCTCAACAGGGTGGCTACACCTTC.

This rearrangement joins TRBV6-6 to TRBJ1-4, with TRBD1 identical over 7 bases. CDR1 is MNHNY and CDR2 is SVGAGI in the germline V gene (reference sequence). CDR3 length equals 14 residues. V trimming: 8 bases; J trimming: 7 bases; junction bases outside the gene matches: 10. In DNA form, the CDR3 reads TGTGCCAGCCTGGAGGGGGCGGTGGGTGAAAAACTGTTTTTT. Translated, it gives CASLEGAVGEKLFF.

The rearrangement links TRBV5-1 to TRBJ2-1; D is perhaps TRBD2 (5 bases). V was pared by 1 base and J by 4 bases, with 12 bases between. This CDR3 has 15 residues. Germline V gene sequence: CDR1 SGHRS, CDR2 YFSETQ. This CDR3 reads CASSLTRFRYNEQFF. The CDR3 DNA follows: TGCGCCAGCAGCTTGACTAGATTCAGGTACAATGAGCAGTTCTTC.

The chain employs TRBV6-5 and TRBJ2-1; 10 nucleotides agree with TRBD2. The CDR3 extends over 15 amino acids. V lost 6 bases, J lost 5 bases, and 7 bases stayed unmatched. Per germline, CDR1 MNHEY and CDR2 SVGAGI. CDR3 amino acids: CASRYSGGSDNEQFF. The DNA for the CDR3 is TGTGCCAGCAGGTATAGCGGGGGGTCCGACAATGAGCAGTTCTTC.

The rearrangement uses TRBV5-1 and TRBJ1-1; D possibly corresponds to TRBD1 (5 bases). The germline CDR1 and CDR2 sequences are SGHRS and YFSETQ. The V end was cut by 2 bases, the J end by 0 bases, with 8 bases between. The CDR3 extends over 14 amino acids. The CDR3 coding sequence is TGCGCCAGCAGCTTAGACAGCATGAACACTGAAGCTTTCTTT. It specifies CASSLDSMNTEAFF.

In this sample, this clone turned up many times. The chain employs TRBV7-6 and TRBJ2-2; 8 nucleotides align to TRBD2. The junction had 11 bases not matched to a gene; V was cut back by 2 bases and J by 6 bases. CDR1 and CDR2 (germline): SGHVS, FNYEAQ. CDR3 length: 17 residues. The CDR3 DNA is TGTGCCAGCAGCTTACTCCGAGCGGGGGAAGGCTCCGGGGAGCTGTTTTTT. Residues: CASSLLRAGEGSGELFF.

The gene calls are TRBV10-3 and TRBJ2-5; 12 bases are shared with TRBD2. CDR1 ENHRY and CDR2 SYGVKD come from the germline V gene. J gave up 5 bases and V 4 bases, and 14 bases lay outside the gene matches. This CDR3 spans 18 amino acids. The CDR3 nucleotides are TGTGCCATCAGTGCGGGGCTAGCGGGGGGGCCATTCGGTGAGACCCAGTACTTC. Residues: CAISAGLAGGPFGETQYF.

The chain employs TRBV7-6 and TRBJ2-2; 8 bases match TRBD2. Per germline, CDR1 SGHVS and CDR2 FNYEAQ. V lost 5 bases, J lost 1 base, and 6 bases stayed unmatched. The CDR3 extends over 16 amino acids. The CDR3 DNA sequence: TGTGCCAGCAGCCCGGGGGGGCCGATGAACACCGGGGAGCTGTTTTTT. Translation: CASSPGGPMNTGELFF.

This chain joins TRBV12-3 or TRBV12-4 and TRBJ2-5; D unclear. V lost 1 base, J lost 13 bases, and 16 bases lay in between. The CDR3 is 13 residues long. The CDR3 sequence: CASSLDLSARRYF. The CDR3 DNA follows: TGTGCCAGCAGTTTAGACCTGAGTGCCCGTCGGTACTTC.

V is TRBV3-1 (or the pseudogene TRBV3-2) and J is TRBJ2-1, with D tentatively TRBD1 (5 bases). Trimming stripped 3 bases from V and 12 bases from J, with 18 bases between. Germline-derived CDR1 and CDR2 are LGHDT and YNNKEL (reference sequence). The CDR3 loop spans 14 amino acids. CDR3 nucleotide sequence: TGTGCCAGCAGCCAGGACGCCAAGACCCAGGGGCAGTTCTTC. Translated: CASSQDAKTQGQFF.

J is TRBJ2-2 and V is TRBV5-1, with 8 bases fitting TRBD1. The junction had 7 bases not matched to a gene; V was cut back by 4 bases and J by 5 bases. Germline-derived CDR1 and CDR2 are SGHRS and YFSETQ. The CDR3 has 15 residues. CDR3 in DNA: TGCGCCAGCAGCGCAGACAGGGGAAGAACCGGGGAGCTGTTTTTT. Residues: CASSADRGRTGELFF. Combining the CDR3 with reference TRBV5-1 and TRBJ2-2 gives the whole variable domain KAGVTQTPRYLIKTRGQQVTLSCSPISGHRSVSWYQQTPGQGLQFLFEYFSETQRNKGNFPGRFSGRQFSNSRSEMNVSTLELGDSALYLCASSADRGRTGELFFGEGSRLTVL.

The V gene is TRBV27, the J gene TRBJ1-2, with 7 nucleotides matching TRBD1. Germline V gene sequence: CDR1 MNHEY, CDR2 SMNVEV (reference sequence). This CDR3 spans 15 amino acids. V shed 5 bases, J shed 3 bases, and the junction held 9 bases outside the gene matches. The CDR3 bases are TGTGCCAGCAGTACTACAGGGGAGCCCGACTATGGCTACACCTTC. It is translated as CASSTTGEPDYGYTF.

CDR3 amino acids: CASSLDGGGRGTDTQYF. The CDR3 DNA reads TGCGCCAGCAGCTTGGATGGGGGAGGGAGAGGCACAGATACGCAGTATTTT. This chain links TRBV5-1 with TRBJ2-3; 7 bases are shared with TRBD2. Per germline, CDR1 SGHRS and CDR2 YFSETQ. Trimming at V came to 0 bases and at J to 1 base, leaving 8 bases not matched to a gene. CDR3 length: 17 amino acids.

The CDR3 loop reads CASSIATGSQETQYF. DNA for the CDR3: TGTGCCAGTAGTATAGCGACAGGGTCCCAAGAGACCCAGTACTTC. The chain couples TRBV19 to TRBJ2-5; 7 bases are a match to TRBD1. Germline values: CDR1 LNHDA, CDR2 SQIVND (reference sequence). The V segment lost 1 base and the J segment 1 base; nucleotides outside the gene matches: 3. The CDR3 extends over 15 amino acids.

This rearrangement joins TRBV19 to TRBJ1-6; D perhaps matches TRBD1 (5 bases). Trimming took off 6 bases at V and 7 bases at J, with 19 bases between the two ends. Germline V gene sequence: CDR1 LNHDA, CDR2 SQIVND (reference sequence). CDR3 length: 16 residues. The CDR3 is CASSPQGDKANSPLHF. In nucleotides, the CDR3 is TGTGCCAGTAGCCCTCAGGGTGATAAGGCCAATTCACCCCTCCACTTT. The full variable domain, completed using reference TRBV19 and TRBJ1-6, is DGGITQSPKYLFRKEGQNVTLSCEQNLNHDAMYWYRQDPGQGLRLIYYSQIVNDFQKGDIAEGYSVSREKKESFPLTVTSAQKNPTAFYLCASSPQGDKANSPLHFGNGTRLTVT.

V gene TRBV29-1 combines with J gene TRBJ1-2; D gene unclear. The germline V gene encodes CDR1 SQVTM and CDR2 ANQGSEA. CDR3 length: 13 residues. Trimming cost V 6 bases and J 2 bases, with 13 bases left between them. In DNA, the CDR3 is TGCAGCGTAGTAGACGCAGGAAACTATGGCTACACCTTC. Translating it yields CSVVDAGNYGYTF.